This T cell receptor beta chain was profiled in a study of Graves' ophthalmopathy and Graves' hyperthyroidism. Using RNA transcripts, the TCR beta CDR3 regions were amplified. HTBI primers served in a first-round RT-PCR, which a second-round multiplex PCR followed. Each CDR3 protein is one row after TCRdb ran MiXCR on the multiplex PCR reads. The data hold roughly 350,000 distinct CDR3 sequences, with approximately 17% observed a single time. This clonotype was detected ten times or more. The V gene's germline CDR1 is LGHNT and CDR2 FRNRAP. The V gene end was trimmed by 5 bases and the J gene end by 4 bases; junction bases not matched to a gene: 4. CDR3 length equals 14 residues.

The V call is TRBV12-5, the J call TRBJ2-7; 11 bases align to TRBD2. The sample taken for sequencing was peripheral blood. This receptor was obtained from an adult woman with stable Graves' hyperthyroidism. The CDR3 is CASGATSGTYEQYF. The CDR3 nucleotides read TGTGCTAGTGGTGCGACTAGCGGGACGTACGAGCAGTACTTC.